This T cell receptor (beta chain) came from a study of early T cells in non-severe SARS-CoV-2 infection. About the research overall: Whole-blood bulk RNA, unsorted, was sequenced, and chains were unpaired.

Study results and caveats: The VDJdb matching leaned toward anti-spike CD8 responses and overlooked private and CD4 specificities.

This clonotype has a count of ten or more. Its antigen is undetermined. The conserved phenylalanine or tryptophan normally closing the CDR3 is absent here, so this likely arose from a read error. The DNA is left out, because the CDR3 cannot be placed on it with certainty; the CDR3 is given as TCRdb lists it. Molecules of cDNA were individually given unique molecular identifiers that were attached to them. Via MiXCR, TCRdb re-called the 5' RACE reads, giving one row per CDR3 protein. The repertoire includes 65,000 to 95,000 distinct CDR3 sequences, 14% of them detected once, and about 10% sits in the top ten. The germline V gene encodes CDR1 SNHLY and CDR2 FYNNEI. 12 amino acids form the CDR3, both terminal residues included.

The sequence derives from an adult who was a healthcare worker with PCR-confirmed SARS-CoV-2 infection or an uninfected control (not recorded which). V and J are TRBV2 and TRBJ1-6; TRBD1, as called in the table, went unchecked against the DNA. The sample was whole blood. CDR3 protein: CASSAEQDRPRY.